This note documents a single TCR beta chain sequence. Its antigen is currently unknown. Sequenced material consisted of expressed TCRB transcripts (all of the isolated RNA was reverse transcribed). Assay: immunoSEQ multiplex PCR; the TCRdb copy retains only in-frame clones and omits some. The sample carries a few hundred thousand clones, 11% to 15% recorded once. The data originate from a study of beta chain features in type 1 diabetes. General study results and limits: Comparison showed that naive, central memory and Treg TCRB repertoires appeared more similar among patients than among healthy donors. A PCR bias possibly favoring shorter templates would apply equally to patients and controls.

The CDR3 has 16 amino acids. Looked up from germline, CDR1 is SGDLS and CDR2 is YYNGEE. Trimming removed 3 bases from V and 4 bases from J; junction bases left unmatched: 10. This chain uses TRBV9 with TRBJ2-1; 7 bases fit TRBD2. The sequence was obtained from a man aged 25 to 45 in good health. The specimen sequenced was central memory CD4+ T cells from blood. Here the CDR3 DNA reads TGTGCCAGCAGCGGGATTCTAGCGGACGTATACAATGAGCAGTTCTTC. This gives the protein CASSGILADVYNEQFF.